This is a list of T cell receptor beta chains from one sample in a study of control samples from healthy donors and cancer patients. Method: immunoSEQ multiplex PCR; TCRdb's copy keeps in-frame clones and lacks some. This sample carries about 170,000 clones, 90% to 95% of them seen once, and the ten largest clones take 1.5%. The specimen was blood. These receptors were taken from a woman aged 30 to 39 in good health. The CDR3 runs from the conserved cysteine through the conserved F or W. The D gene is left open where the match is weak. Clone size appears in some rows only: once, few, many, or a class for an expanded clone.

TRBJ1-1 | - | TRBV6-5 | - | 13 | CASSYRQNTEAFF | TGTGCCAGCAGTTACCGACAGAACACTGAAGCTTTCTTT
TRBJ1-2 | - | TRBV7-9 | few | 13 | CASSQGLVYGYTF | TGTGCCAGCAGCCAGGGGTTGGTCTATGGCTACACCTTC
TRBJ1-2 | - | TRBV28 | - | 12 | CASSWGTGGYTF | TGTGCCAGCAGTTGGGGAACAGGTGGCTACACCTTC
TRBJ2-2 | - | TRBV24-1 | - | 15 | CATSQGRANTGELFF | TGTGCCACCAGTCAGGGGAGGGCGAACACCGGGGAGCTGTTTTTT
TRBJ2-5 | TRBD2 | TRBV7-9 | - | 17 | CASSGTSGGPGVETQYF | TGTGCCAGCAGCGGGACTAGCGGGGGGCCAGGGGTCGAGACCCAGTACTTC
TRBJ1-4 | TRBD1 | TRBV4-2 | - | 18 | CAGSPDRAYGSGSGKLFF | TGTGCCGGCAGCCCGGACAGGGCCTACGGATCAGGGTCCGGAAAACTGTTTTTT
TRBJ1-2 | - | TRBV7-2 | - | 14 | CASSSPGSTYGYTF | TGTGCCAGCAGCAGCCCAGGGTCTACCTATGGCTACACCTTC
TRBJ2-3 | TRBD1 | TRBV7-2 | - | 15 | CASSLVTGGTDTQYF | TGTGCCAGCAGCTTAGTTACAGGGGGCACAGATACGCAGTATTTT
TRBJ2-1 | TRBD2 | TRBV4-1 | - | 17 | CASSQDPTSGSYNEQFF | TGCGCCAGCAGCCAAGATCCGACTAGCGGGAGTTACAATGAGCAGTTCTTC
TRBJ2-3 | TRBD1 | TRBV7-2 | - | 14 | CASSLGTGGDTQYF | TGTGCCAGCAGCTTAGGGACAGGGGGAGATACGCAGTATTTT
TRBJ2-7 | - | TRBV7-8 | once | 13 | CASRRDRYYEQYF | TGTGCCAGCAGGCGGGACAGATACTACGAGCAGTACTTC
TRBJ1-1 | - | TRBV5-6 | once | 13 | CASSLTGNTEAFF | TGTGCCAGCAGCTTGACAGGGAACACTGAAGCTTTCTTT
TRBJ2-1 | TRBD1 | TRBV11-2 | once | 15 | CASSLRTGGGNEQFF | TGTGCCAGCAGCCTCCGGACAGGGGGGGGAAATGAGCAGTTCTTC
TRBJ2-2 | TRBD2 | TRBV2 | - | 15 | CASNPGLAGVGELFF | TGTGCCAGCAACCCGGGACTAGCGGGAGTCGGGGAGCTGTTTTTT
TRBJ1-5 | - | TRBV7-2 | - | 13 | CASSSQGYQPQHF | TGTGCCAGCAGCTCCCAGGGGTATCAGCCCCAGCATTTT
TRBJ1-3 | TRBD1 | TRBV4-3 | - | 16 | CASSQDRDSSGNTIYF | TGCGCCAGCAGCCAAGACCGGGACAGCTCTGGAAACACCATATATTTT
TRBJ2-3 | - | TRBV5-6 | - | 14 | CASSLGRDTDTQYF | TGTGCCAGCAGCTTGGGCAGGGACACAGATACGCAGTATTTT
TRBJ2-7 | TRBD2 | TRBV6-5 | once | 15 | CASSPASGSTYEQYF | TGTGCCAGCAGTCCCGCTAGCGGGAGTACCTACGAGCAGTACTTC
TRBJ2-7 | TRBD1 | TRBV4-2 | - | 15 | CASSQGGQGPYEQYF | TGTGCCAGCAGCCAAGGGGGACAGGGGCCCTACGAGCAGTACTTC
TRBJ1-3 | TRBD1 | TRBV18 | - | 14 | CASSEDRAGNTIYF | TGTGCCAGCTCAGAGGACAGGGCTGGAAACACCATATATTTT
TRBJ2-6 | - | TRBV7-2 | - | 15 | CASSDRSSGANVLTF | TGTGCCAGCTCCGACCGGAGCTCTGGGGCCAACGTCCTGACTTTC
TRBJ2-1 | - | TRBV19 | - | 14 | CASSIRGRYNEQFF | TGTGCCAGTAGTATTCGAGGGAGGTACAATGAGCAGTTCTTC
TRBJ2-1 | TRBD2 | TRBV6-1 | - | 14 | CASSEAAGPNEQFF | TGTGCCAGCAGTGAAGCAGCGGGACCTAATGAGCAGTTCTTC
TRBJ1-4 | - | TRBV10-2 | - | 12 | CASSETSEKLFF | TGCGCCAGCAGCGAGACGAGTGAAAAACTGTTTTTT
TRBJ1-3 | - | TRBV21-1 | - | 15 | CASSNSQGSGNTIYF | TGTGCCAGCAGCAATAGTCAGGGCTCTGGAAACACCATATATTTT
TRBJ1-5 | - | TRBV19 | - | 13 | CASSGVGNQPQHF | TGTGCCAGTAGTGGCGTCGGCAATCAGCCCCAGCATTTT
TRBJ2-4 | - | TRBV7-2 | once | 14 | CASSPTVAKNIQYF | TGTGCCAGCAGCCCCACGGTAGCCAAAAACATTCAGTACTTC
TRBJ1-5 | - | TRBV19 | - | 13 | CASSRDSNQPQHF | TGTGCCAGTAGCCGGGACAGCAATCAGCCCCAGCATTTT
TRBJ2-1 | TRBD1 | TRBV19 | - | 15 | CASSMGQGLYNEQFF | TGTGCCAGTAGTATGGGACAGGGGTTATACAATGAGCAGTTCTTC
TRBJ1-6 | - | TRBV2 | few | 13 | CASSEERDSPLHF | TGTGCCAGCAGTGAGGAGAGGGATTCACCCCTCCACTTT
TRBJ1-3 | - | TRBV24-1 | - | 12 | CATSDPANTIYF | TGTGCCACCAGTGACCCGGCGAACACCATATATTTT
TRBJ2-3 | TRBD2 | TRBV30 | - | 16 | CAWSVLGGGPSDTQYF | TGTGCCTGGAGTGTACTCGGGGGAGGGCCGTCAGATACGCAGTATTTT
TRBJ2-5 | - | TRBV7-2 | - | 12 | CASSSDQETQYF | TGTGCCAGCAGCTCAGACCAAGAGACCCAGTACTTC
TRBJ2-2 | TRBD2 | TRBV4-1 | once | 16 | CASSSRTSVNTGELFF | TGCGCCAGCAGCTCTCGGACTAGTGTTAACACCGGGGAGCTGTTTTTT
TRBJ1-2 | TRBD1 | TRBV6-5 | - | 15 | CASSTRDRGLYGYTF | TGTGCCAGTTCGACCCGGGACAGGGGGCTTTATGGCTACACCTTC
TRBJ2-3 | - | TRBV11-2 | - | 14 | CASSLDQGTDTQYF | TGTGCCAGCAGCTTAGACCAGGGCACAGATACGCAGTATTTT
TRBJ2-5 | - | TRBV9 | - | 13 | CASSVMGGETQYF | TGTGCCAGCAGCGTAATGGGCGGGGAGACCCAGTACTTC
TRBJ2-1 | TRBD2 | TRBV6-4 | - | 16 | CASSDSTSGDYNEQFF | TGTGCCAGCAGTGACAGTACTAGCGGAGATTACAATGAGCAGTTCTTC
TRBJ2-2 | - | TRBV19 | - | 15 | CASSIGFGVTGELFF | TGTGCCAGTAGTATAGGGTTCGGGGTCACCGGGGAGCTGTTTTTT